This TCR beta chain was observed in a study of T-cell memory formation after mild COVID-19. Study-level results: Later expanders leaned CD4+, whereas clones that contracted between day 15 and 85 were balanced CD4/CD8. Shrinking CD4+ clones resided mostly in CM and EM, and CD8+ ones in EMRA.

This CDR3 region has 14 residues. Germline values: CDR1 LGHNA, CDR2 YSLEER. Trimming shortened V by 1 base and J by 1 base, and 7 bases separated the two germline ends. This clonotype was observed a few times. Its cognate antigen is unknown. TCRdb reprocessed the 5' RACE reads with MiXCR, giving one entry per CDR3 protein. The sample carries around 250,000 distinct CDR3 sequences, roughly 17% recorded once. The sequencing sample was made of PBMCs or a T cell subset sorted from them (not recorded which). V is TRBV4-3 and J is TRBJ1-1; D may be TRBD1 (5 bases). This sequence originates from a man between 18 and 35 years old who had mild COVID-19 (a few samples of this study predate the infection). Cell type and time point are not known. This CDR3 reads CASSQAGRNTEAFF. As DNA, the CDR3 is TGCGCCAGCAGCCAAGCGGGACGGAACACTGAAGCTTTCTTT.